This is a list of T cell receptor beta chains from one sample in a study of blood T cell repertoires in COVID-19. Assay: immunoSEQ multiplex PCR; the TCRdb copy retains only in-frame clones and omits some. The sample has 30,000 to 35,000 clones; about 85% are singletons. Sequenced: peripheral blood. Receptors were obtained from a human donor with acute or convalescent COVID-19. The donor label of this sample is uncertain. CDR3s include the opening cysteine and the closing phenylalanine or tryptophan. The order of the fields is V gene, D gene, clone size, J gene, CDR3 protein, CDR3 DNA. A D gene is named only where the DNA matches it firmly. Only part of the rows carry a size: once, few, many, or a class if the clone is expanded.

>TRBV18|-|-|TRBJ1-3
CASSTRGNTIYF
TGTGCCAGCTCTACGAGAGGAAACACCATATATTTT
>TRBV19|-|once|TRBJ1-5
CASSIWEGGHQPQHF
TGTGCCAGTAGTATTTGGGAGGGCGGTCATCAGCCCCAGCATTTT
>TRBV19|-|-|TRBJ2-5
CATSREQETQYF
TGTGCCACATCCCGGGAACAAGAGACCCAGTACTTC
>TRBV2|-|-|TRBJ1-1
CASTAEVNTEAFF
TGTGCCAGCACGGCGGAAGTGAACACTGAAGCTTTCTTT
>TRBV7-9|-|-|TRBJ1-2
CASSPSAGELTNYGYTF
TGTGCCAGCAGCCCCTCGGCAGGGGAGTTGACGAACTATGGCTACACCTTC
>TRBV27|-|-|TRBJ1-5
CASSRSGVPNQPQHF
TGTGCCAGCAGTCGCAGCGGGGTTCCCAATCAGCCCCAGCATTTT
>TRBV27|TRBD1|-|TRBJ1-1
CASSFSGTGLLNTEAFF
TGTGCCAGCAGTTTCTCCGGGACAGGCCTACTGAACACTGAAGCTTTCTTT
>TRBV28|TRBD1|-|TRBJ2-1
CASRPPGQGYNEQFF
TGTGCCAGCAGGCCACCGGGACAGGGGTACAATGAGCAGTTCTTC
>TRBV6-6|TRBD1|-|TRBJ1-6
CASNDRGISPLHF
TGTGCCAGCAACGACAGGGGAATATCACCCCTCCACTTT
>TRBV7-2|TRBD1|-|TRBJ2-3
CASSPGQGEDTQYF
TGTGCCAGCAGCCCCGGACAGGGAGAAGATACGCAGTATTTT
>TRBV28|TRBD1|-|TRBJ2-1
CASSLGQDNEQFF
TGTGCCAGCAGTTTGGGACAGGACAATGAGCAGTTCTTC
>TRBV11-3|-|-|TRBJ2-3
CASSLEGDTDTQYF
TGTGCCAGCAGCTTAGAAGGGGACACAGATACGCAGTATTTT
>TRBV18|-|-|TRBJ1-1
CASSPVGGATEAFF
TGTGCCAGCTCACCGGTGGGGGGGGCAACTGAAGCTTTCTTT
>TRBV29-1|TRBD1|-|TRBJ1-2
CSVGTGSNYGYTF
TGCAGCGTTGGGACAGGGTCAAACTATGGCTACACCTTC
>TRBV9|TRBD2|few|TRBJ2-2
CASSVGTSGNTGELFF
TGTGCCAGCAGCGTAGGTACTAGCGGGAACACCGGGGAGCTGTTTTTT
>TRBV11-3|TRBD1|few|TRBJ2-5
CASSPSWTGDQETQYF
TGTGCCAGCAGCCCCTCCTGGACAGGGGACCAAGAGACCCAGTACTTC
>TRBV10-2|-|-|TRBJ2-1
CASSETARNEQFF
TGCGCCAGCAGTGAGACAGCTCGCAATGAGCAGTTCTTC
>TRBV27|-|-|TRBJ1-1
CASSLSGASTEAFF
TGTGCCAGCAGTTTATCGGGGGCGTCCACTGAAGCTTTCTTT
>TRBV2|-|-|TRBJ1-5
CASTGANSDQPQHF
TGTGCCAGCACAGGGGCTAATAGCGATCAGCCCCAGCATTTT
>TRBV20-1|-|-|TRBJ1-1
CSASEGEAFF
TGCAGTGCTTCCGAGGGTGAAGCTTTCTTT
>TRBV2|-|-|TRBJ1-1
CASSETARAFF
TGTGCCAGCAGTGAAACTGCGAGAGCTTTCTTT
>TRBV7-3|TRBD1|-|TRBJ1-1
CASSLSRGDEAFF
TGTGCCAGCAGCTTAAGCAGGGGGGATGAAGCTTTCTTT
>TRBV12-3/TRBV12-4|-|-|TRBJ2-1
CASSLTLSEQFF
TGTGCCAGCAGTTTGACTCTTTCCGAGCAGTTCTTC
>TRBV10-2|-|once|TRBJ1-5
CASIQVREPQHF
TGCGCCAGCATACAGGTCAGGGAGCCCCAGCATTTT
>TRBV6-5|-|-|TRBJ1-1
CASSYGRWGNTEAFF
TGTGCCAGCAGTTACGGGAGATGGGGGAACACTGAAGCTTTCTTT
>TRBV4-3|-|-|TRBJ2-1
CASSQGLAKNNEQFF
TGCGCCAGCAGCCAAGGCCTAGCGAAAAACAATGAGCAGTTCTTC
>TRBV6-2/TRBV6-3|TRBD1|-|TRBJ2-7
CASSLRGQGSYEQYF
TGTGCCAGCAGCCTCCGAGGACAGGGCTCCTACGAGCAGTACTTC
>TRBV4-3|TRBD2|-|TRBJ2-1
CASSQSPSGREQFF
TGCGCCAGCAGCCAGTCACCTAGCGGTAGGGAGCAGTTCTTC
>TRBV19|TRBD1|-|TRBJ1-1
CASSIQGTGGGSTEAFF
TGTGCCAGTAGTATCCAAGGGACAGGGGGCGGGAGCACTGAAGCTTTCTTT
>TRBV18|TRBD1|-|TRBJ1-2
CASSLSPGTGGAEYGYTF
TGTGCCAGCTCACTGTCCCCCGGGACAGGGGGCGCAGAGTATGGCTACACCTTC
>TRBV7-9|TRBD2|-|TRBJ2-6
CASSPREGIRSGANVLTF
TGTGCCAGCAGCCCGCGGGAGGGTATTCGCTCTGGGGCCAACGTCCTGACTTTC
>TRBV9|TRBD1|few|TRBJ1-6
CASSVDGQGYNSPLHF
TGTGCCAGCAGCGTAGACGGACAGGGTTATAATTCACCCCTCCACTTT
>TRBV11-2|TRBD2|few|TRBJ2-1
CASSLDSGSYEQFF
TGTGCCAGCAGCTTAGATAGCGGGAGCTATGAGCAGTTCTTC
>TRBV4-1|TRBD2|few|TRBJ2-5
CASSLALGRGGQETQYF
TGCGCCAGCAGCCTGGCCTTAGGGCGGGGGGGCCAAGAGACCCAGTACTTC
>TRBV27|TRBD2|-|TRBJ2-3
CASRLAGPSTDTQYF
TGTGCCAGCAGACTAGCGGGACCTAGCACAGATACGCAGTATTTT
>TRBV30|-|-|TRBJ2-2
CACIAPGELFF
TGTGCCTGCATAGCCCCCGGGGAGCTGTTTTTT
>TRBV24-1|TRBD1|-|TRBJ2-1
CATRAQGANEQFF
TGTGCCACCAGGGCCCAGGGGGCAAATGAGCAGTTCTTC
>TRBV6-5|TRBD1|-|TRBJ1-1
CASTPGQGAGEAFF
TGTGCCAGCACCCCAGGACAGGGGGCGGGTGAAGCTTTCTTT
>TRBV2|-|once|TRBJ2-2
CASSERQGFYGNTGELFF
TGTGCCAGCAGTGAAAGGCAGGGGTTCTACGGGAACACCGGGGAGCTGTTTTTT
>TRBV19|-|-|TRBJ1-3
CASILEISSGNTIYF
TGTGCCAGTATCTTGGAGATCAGCTCTGGAAACACCATATATTTT
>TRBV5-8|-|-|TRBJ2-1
CASSLGSSSYNEQFF
TGTGCCAGCAGTTTGGGCTCGAGCTCCTACAATGAGCAGTTCTTC
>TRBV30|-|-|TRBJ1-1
CAWSFDINTEAFF
TGTGCCTGGAGCTTTGACATTAACACTGAAGCTTTCTTT
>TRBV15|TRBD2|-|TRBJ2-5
CATSTTRLAGRQETQYF
TGTGCCACCAGCACAACCAGACTAGCGGGGAGACAAGAGACCCAGTACTTC